Presented here are 14 T cell receptor beta chains from one specimen sequenced in a study of blood T cells in healthy people across ages. A second PCR of roughly 7 to 11 cycles used a sample-barcoded 5' primer and a J-beta primer mix. One entry per CDR3 protein, called by TCRdb with MiXCR from the 5' RACE reads. Among about 730,000 distinct CDR3 sequences listed, approximately 43% were seen once. Sample: blood. These receptors all come from a woman aged 55-70 years in good health.

V usage is TRBV7-9 and J usage is TRBJ1-2; TRBD1 matches at 8 bases. The CDR3 is made up of 15 amino acids. Trimming at V came to 8 bases and at J to 6 bases, leaving 14 bases not matched to a gene. Looked up from germline, CDR1 is SEHNR and CDR2 is FQNEAQ (reference sequence). CDR3 coding DNA: TGTGCCAGCGGTTCAAAGGCAGGGGGCGCCCATGGCTACACCTTC. Encoded protein: CASGSKAGGAHGYTF.

The chain has TRBV29-1 and TRBJ2-5; D call uncertain. The J call is doubtful: the DNA matches TRBJ2-7 better. CDR3 length: 11 residues. The V gene's germline CDR1 is SQVTM and CDR2 ANQGSEA. The CDR3 sequence is CSVVVAAEQYF. In nucleotides, the CDR3 is TGCAGCGTTGTAGTTGCCGCCGAGCAGTACTTC.

This clonotype was observed a handful of times. The V call is TRBV4-2, the J call TRBJ1-2; 10 bases match TRBD1. Germline CDR1 is LGHNA and CDR2 is YNFKEQ. J lost 2 bases, V lost 1 base, and 7 bases had no gene match. The length of the CDR3 is 17 residues. CDR3 sequence reads: CASSQVNSGQGNYGYTF. As DNA, the CDR3 is TGTGCCAGCAGCCAAGTTAACTCGGGACAGGGGAACTATGGCTACACCTTC.

This chain uses TRBV9 with TRBJ1-5; 7 nucleotides line up with TRBD1. V lost 4 bases to trimming and J lost 0 bases; unmatched junction nucleotides: 7. The germline V gene has CDR1 SGDLS and CDR2 YYNGEE. The CDR3 runs to 16 residues. The CDR3 loop reads CASSPGGANSNQPQHF. The CDR3 nucleotides read TGTGCCAGCAGCCCAGGGGGGGCAAATAGCAATCAGCCCCAGCATTTT.

J is TRBJ2-5 and V is TRBV6-2 or TRBV6-3; TRBD1 aligns across 11 bases. The assigned J gene may be wrong: the sequence end matches TRBJ2-7 better. Germline V gene sequence: CDR1 MNHEY, CDR2 SVGEGT. The CDR3 covers 16 residues. This chain's CDR3 is CASSSQDRGRSGEQYF. The DNA for the CDR3 is TGTGCCAGCAGTTCTCAGGACAGGGGGCGCTCTGGCGAGCAGTACTTC.

This clonotype was observed a handful of times. V and J are TRBV29-1 and TRBJ2-1, with D perhaps assigned TRBD1 or TRBD2 (5 bases each). The DNA end is more similar to TRBJ2-7, so the J call may be wrong. The CDR3 spans 13 residues. Germline values: CDR1 SQVTM, CDR2 ANQGSEA. CDR3 coding DNA: TGCAGCGTTGGAGGGGCCGCCTACAATGAGCAGTACTTC. Translation: CSVGGAAYNEQYF.

This chain joins TRBV5-1 and TRBJ2-5; 7 bases match TRBD2. CDR1 and CDR2 (germline): SGHRS, YFSETQ. CDR3 length: 14 residues. The J segment lost 11 bases and the V segment lost 4 bases, leaving 14 bases of the junction unmatched. CDR3 sequence reads: CASSHGGGRNEQYF. CDR3 nucleotides: TGCGCCAGCAGCCACGGGGGAGGGAGGAATGAGCAGTACTTC. Filled out from reference TRBV5-1 and TRBJ2-5, the complete variable domain reads KAGVTQTPRYLIKTRGQQVTLSCSPISGHRSVSWYQQTPGQGLQFLFEYFSETQRNKGNFPGRFSGRQFSNSRSEMNVSTLELGDSALYLCASSHGGGRNEQYFGPGTRLLVL.

The CDR3 nucleotides are TGCAGTGCTCCGCGGACAGGCACCTCGGAGACCCAGTACTTC. Translated, it gives CSAPRTGTSETQYF. This chain links TRBV20-1 with TRBJ2-5; 7 bases agree with TRBD1. Germline lookup yields CDR1 DFQATT and CDR2 SNEGSKA (reference sequence). V lost 5 bases and J lost 5; bases outside the gene matches: 11. The CDR3 runs to 14 residues.

This clonotype was found many times. A read error may produce the germline difference seen at one junction end. The chain recombines TRBV5-1 with TRBJ2-7; D gene unclear. The CDR3 loop spans 12 amino acids. The germline CDR1 and CDR2 sequences are SGHRS and YFSETQ. The CDR3 region is CASSLGNYEQYF. DNA of the CDR3: TGTGCCAGCAGCTTGGGGAACTACGAGCAGTACTTC.

The V gene is TRBV7-9, the J gene TRBJ1-2; D is possibly TRBD1 (6 bases). Germline CDR1 is SEHNR and CDR2 is FQNEAQ (reference sequence). V gave up 3 bases and J gave up 7 bases, with 15 bases separating them. This CDR3 has 14 amino acids. For the CDR3, the DNA is TGTGCCAGCAGCTTTGTAACAGGGTTGGGTGGCTACACCTTC. Translated, it gives CASSFVTGLGGYTF.

The chain has TRBV6-1 and TRBJ2-3; D perhaps matches TRBD2 (7 bases). The CDR3 is 17 residues long. The V gene lost 2 bases and the J gene lost 0 bases, with 15 bases spanning the gap. CDR1 and CDR2 (germline): MNHNS, SASEGT. The CDR3 sequence: CASSERRGGPSTDTQYF. The CDR3 DNA is TGTGCCAGCAGTGAAAGGAGGGGGGGGCCCAGCACAGATACGCAGTATTTT.

V gene TRBV7-9 combines with J gene TRBJ2-3, with D perhaps matching TRBD2 (6 bases). Germline V gene sequence: CDR1 SEHNR, CDR2 FQNEAQ (reference sequence). The germline V and J ends were trimmed by 3 bases and 8 bases, with 9 bases remaining between them. The CDR3 has 12 residues. The CDR3 DNA reads TGTGCCAGCAGCTTTTCAGCGGGTACGCAGTATTTT. Translation: CASSFSAGTQYF.

The genes are TRBV7-2 and TRBJ2-5; D uncertain. CDR3 length equals 14 residues. Per the germline V gene, CDR1 is SGHTA and CDR2 is FQGNSA. Trimming cost V 3 bases and J 2 bases, with 10 bases left between them. CDR3 coding DNA: TGTGCCAGCAGCTTCGTTCGGCAGCAAGAGACCCAGTACTTC. Encoded protein: CASSFVRQQETQYF.

Of note for this clonotype: The junction departs from germline at one end; a sequencing error may be responsible. The chain combines TRBV6-2 or TRBV6-3 with TRBJ2-7; D ambiguous. The CDR3 has 16 amino acids. The V gene's germline CDR1 is MNHEY and CDR2 SVGEGT. In nucleotides, the CDR3 is TGTGCCAGCAGAGCAAGACGGATTCTCAGCTCCTACGAGCGGTACTTC. It specifies CASRARRILSSYERYF.